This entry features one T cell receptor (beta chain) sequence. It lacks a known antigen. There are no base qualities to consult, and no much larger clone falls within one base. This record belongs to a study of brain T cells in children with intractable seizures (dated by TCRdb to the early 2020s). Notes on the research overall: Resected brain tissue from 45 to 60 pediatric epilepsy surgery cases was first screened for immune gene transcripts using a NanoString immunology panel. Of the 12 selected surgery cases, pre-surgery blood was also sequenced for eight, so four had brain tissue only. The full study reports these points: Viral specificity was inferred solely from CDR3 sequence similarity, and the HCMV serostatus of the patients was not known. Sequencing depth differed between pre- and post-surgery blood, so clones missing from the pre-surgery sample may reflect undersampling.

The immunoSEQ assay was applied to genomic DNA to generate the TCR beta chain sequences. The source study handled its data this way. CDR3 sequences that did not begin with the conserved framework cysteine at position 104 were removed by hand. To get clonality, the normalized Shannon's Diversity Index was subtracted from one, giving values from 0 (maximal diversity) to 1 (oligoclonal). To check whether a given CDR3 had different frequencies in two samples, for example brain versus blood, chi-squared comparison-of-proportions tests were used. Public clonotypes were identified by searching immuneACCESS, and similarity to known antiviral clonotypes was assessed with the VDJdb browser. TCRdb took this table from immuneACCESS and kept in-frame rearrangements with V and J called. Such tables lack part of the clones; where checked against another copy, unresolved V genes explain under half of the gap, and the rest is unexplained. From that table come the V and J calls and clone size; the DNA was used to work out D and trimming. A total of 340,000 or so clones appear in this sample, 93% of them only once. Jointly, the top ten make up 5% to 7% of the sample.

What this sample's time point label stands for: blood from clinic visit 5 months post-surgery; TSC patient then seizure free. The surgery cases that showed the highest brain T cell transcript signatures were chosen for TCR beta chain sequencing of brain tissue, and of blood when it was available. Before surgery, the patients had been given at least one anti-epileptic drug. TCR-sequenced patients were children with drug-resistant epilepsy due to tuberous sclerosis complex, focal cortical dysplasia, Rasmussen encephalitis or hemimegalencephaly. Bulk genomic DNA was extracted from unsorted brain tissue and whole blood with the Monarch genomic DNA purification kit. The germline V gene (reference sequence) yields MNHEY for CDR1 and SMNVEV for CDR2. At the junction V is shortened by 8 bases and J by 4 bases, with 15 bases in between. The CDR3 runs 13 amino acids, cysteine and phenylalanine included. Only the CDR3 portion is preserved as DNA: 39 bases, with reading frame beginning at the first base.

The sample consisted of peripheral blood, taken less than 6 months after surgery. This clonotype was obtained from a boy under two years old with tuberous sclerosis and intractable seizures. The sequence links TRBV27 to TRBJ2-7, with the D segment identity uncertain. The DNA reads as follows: TGTGCCAGCCTCTCTGCACTTTTTTACGAGCAGTACTTC. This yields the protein CASLSALFYEQYF.